The rows below give T cell receptor beta chains drawn from one sample of a study of cytomegalovirus exposure and HLA in healthy donors. The protocol was immunoSEQ multiplex PCR, while the TCRdb copy is restricted to in-frame clones and leaves out a portion. The profile covers about 220,000 clones, with approximately 88% appearing a single time and 0.71% taken by the ten largest. Sequenced input: PBMCs. These receptors were taken from a boy under 10 years old in good health and CMV-seronegative. Each CDR3 is given with its conserved first and last residue. The order of the fields is J gene, V gene, clone size, D gene, CDR3 DNA, CDR3 protein. D genes are given only for firm matches. Some rows mark clone size as missing; the rest say once, few, many or name a class of expanded clone.

>TRBJ1-4|TRBV30|few|.
TGTGCCTGGGAGGGTAATGAAAAACTGTTTTTT
CAWEGNEKLFF
>TRBJ1-2|TRBV19|.|TRBD1
TGTGCCAGTAGCAAACAGGGGTATGGCTACACCTTC
CASSKQGYGYTF
>TRBJ2-2|TRBV15|.|.
TGTGCCACCAGCAGAAAGGGGGGGGTCCTCGGGGAGCTGTTTTTT
CATSRKGGVLGELFF
>TRBJ2-5|TRBV15|once|TRBD2
TGTGCCACCAGCAGGCCGGGGACTAGCGGGAGAGAGACCCAGTACTTC
CATSRPGTSGRETQYF
>TRBJ1-2|TRBV9|.|.
TGTGCCAGCAGAGAAGACAGGAATTATGGCTACACCTTC
CASREDRNYGYTF
>TRBJ1-4|TRBV29-1|.|TRBD1
TGCAGCGGCTGGGACAGGGGGAGTGAAAAACTGTTTTTT
CSGWDRGSEKLFF
>TRBJ2-1|TRBV10-3|.|TRBD2
TGTGCCATCAGTGGACTAGCGGGAGGGCCACCCGGCTCCTACAATGAGCAGTTCTTC
CAISGLAGGPPGSYNEQFF
>TRBJ2-7|TRBV5-6|.|.
TGTGCCAGCAGAAATACCTACGAGCAGTACTTC
CASRNTYEQYF
>TRBJ2-5|TRBV5-5|.|.
TGTGCCAGCAGCGGAGGGACTGTCCAAGAGACCCAGTACTTC
CASSGGTVQETQYF
>TRBJ2-3|TRBV5-1|.|.
TGCGCCAGCAGCCTCCCCCCCGCAGATACGCAGTATTTT
CASSLPPADTQYF
>TRBJ2-3|TRBV9|.|.
TGTGCCAGCAGCGCCTTTCACAGGGATACGCAGTATTTT
CASSAFHRDTQYF
>TRBJ2-1|TRBV13|.|.
TGTGCCAGCAGCTTAGGGTGGGAGTCGGGGAATGAGCAGTTCTTC
CASSLGWESGNEQFF
>TRBJ1-3|TRBV7-9|.|.
TGTGCCAGCAGCTTAGTGGCAGTGATCTCTGGAAACACCATATATTTT
CASSLVAVISGNTIYF
>TRBJ2-3|TRBV9|.|.
TGTGCCAGCAGCGTAGAGGTGGGGGGGGCAGGGGAAGATACGCAGTATTTT
CASSVEVGGAGEDTQYF
>TRBJ1-6|TRBV2|few|.
TGTGCCAGCAATTACGGGGGGGGAAAGTCACCCCTCCACTTT
CASNYGGGKSPLHF
>TRBJ2-3|TRBV2|.|TRBD1
TGTGCCAACCGGAGACAGGGGAGACTCACAGATACGCAGTATTTT
CANRRQGRLTDTQYF
>TRBJ2-7|TRBV4-1|.|TRBD2
TGCGCCAGCAGCCAATTACTAGCGGGGGATGCCTACGAGCAGTACTTC
CASSQLLAGDAYEQYF
>TRBJ2-1|TRBV19|.|.
TGTGCCAGTAGTTCCTTTGCCGGCAATGAGCAGTTCTTC
CASSSFAGNEQFF
>TRBJ1-1|TRBV2|.|TRBD1
TGTGCCAGCAGTCCCGGGACAGGGAGGGGAACTGAAGCTTTCTTT
CASSPGTGRGTEAFF
>TRBJ1-2|TRBV18|.|TRBD1
TGTGCCAGCTCACCGAGGACAGGATCAGACTATGGCTACACCTTC
CASSPRTGSDYGYTF
>TRBJ2-2|TRBV30|once|TRBD1
TGTGCCTGGATTTCCCAAGGACTTTGGGGACAGGGTAATCGCGGGGAGCTGTTTTTT
CAWISQGLWGQGNRGELFF
>TRBJ1-1|TRBV6-5|.|.
TGTGCCAGCAGTTACGCGGGTGGTAAACGCGAAGCTTTCTTT
CASSYAGGKREAFF
>TRBJ2-7|TRBV10-3|.|TRBD1
TGTGCCATCAGTGAGTCCGGGCTGTACGGGACAGGGGGAGGGGAGCAGTACTTC
CAISESGLYGTGGGEQYF
>TRBJ2-3|TRBV19|.|TRBD1
TGTGCCAGTAGTGACACAGGGGGTTGGACAGATACGCAGTATTTT
CASSDTGGWTDTQYF
>TRBJ2-3|TRBV5-4|few|.
TGTGCCAGCAGCTTGGCCCTAGATACGCAGTATTTT
CASSLALDTQYF
>TRBJ2-7|TRBV9|.|TRBD1
TGTGCCAGCAGCGACAGGGACAGGAACGAGCAGTACTTC
CASSDRDRNEQYF
>TRBJ2-7|TRBV18|.|TRBD1
TGTGCCAGCTCACCCGGGACAGGGGAATACGAGCAGTACTTC
CASSPGTGEYEQYF
>TRBJ1-2|TRBV5-5|few|.
TGTGCCAGCAGCTTGCAGGCGAGGGCTAACTATGGCTACACCTTC
CASSLQARANYGYTF
>TRBJ1-6|TRBV5-1|.|.
TGCGCCAGCAGCTTGGAGGTCAGGGGCCAGAATTCTTCACCCCTCCACTTT
CASSLEVRGQNSSPLHF
>TRBJ2-3|TRBV15|once|.
TGTGCCACCAGCAGAGATCGGGGGGCATATACGCAGTATTTT
CATSRDRGAYTQYF
>TRBJ2-5|TRBV15|.|TRBD2
TGTGCCACCAGCAGACGGACTAGCGGGAGGGGAGAGACCCAGTACTTC
CATSRRTSGRGETQYF
>TRBJ1-2|TRBV4-2|.|.
TGTGCCAGCAGCCAAGATTTATTGGGGCCCGGCGGCTACACCTTC
CASSQDLLGPGGYTF
>TRBJ1-4|TRBV6-5|.|.
TGTGCCACCCGTGGGGGGAGAGAGGAAAAACTGTTTTTT
CATRGGREEKLFF
>TRBJ1-2|TRBV30|.|.
TGTGCCTGGAACCTCGACAGGAACGCCTATGGCTACACCTTC
CAWNLDRNAYGYTF
>TRBJ2-1|TRBV13|.|.
TGTGCCAGCAGTTTCGCTGGAGTTCCCTCCTACAATGAGCAGTTCTTC
CASSFAGVPSYNEQFF
>TRBJ2-7|TRBV5-4|.|.
TGTGCCAGCAGCCCGGGCCCGGGGGAGCAGTACTTC
CASSPGPGEQYF
>TRBJ1-2|TRBV4-1|.|TRBD1
TGCGCCAGCAGCCACCCCCCGGGACAGGGCGGTTGGGGGGGCTACACCTTC
CASSHPPGQGGWGGYTF
>TRBJ1-2|TRBV5-3|.|.
TGTGCCAGCCTCCGCCCTATATTAATGGGCTACACCTTC
CASLRPILMGYTF
>TRBJ1-1|TRBV19|.|TRBD1
TGTGCCAGTAGTCTACAGGGGGCGGGGAGCACTGAAGCTTTCTTT
CASSLQGAGSTEAFF
>TRBJ2-1|TRBV27|.|TRBD2
TGTGCCAGCAGTTTAGATTACGGGGCGGGAGGATTCAATGAGCAGTTCTTC
CASSLDYGAGGFNEQFF
>TRBJ1-2|TRBV23-1|few|.
TGCGCCACCAGAAGGAGGGGAATCTATGGCTACACCTTC
CATRRRGIYGYTF
>TRBJ2-1|TRBV11-2|.|TRBD1
TGTGCCAGCAGCACTGGGACAGGGGGGTCCAATGAGCAGTTCTTC
CASSTGTGGSNEQFF
>TRBJ2-7|TRBV30|.|.
TGTGCCTGGAGTTTGAGGCCCCGGGAGCAGTACTTC
CAWSLRPREQYF
>TRBJ1-1|TRBV6-6|few|.
TGTGCCAGCAGTTTAAACAGGGACACTGAAGCTTTCTTT
CASSLNRDTEAFF
>TRBJ1-3|TRBV7-2|once|.
TGTGCCAGCAGCTTAGTTTTCTTAGCGGGCTCTGGAAACACCATATATTTT
CASSLVFLAGSGNTIYF
>TRBJ1-5|TRBV19|.|.
TGTGCCAGTAGTACACAGGGTAGCAATCAGCCCCAGCATTTT
CASSTQGSNQPQHF
>TRBJ1-4|TRBV7-9|.|TRBD1
TGTGCCAGCAGCTTAGGGGTGACAGGGGGTTCGACTAATGAAAAACTGTTTTTT
CASSLGVTGGSTNEKLFF
>TRBJ1-1|TRBV5-4|.|TRBD1
TGTGCCAGCAGCTTGGCCAAGGGACAGGGGAACACTGAAGCTTTCTTT
CASSLAKGQGNTEAFF
>TRBJ2-5|TRBV15|.|TRBD1
TGTGCCACCAGTAACGACAGGGGTCCGGAGACCCAGTACTTC
CATSNDRGPETQYF
>TRBJ2-7|TRBV2|.|TRBD2
TGTGCCAGCAGTGGATTCGGGACTAGCGGGGGGTACCCGAGGGAGCAGTACTTC
CASSGFGTSGGYPREQYF
>TRBJ2-1|TRBV25-1|.|TRBD2
TGTGCCAGCAGCCTATCGGGACTAGGCGATGAGCAGTTCTTC
CASSLSGLGDEQFF
>TRBJ2-1|TRBV14|.|.
TGTGCCAGCAGCCAAGATTTGAGTAGATTGGACAATGAGCAGTTCTTC
CASSQDLSRLDNEQFF
>TRBJ2-3|TRBV2|.|TRBD1
TGTGCCAGCAGGGAAGGGGGCAAGACAGATACGCAGTATTTT
CASREGGKTDTQYF
>TRBJ2-5|TRBV9|.|TRBD1
TGTGCCAGCAGCCCCCGTGGAGGACAGGGGTTTTGGGAGACCCAGTACTTC
CASSPRGGQGFWETQYF
>TRBJ1-5|TRBV19|.|TRBD1
TGTGCCAGTCGAGCGGCATCGGGACAGCCATATAGCAATCAGCCCCAGCATTTT
CASRAASGQPYSNQPQHF